This note documents a single TCR beta chain sequence. Its target is not known. The data derive from a study of Ad26.COV2.S vaccination and SARS-CoV-2 variants. Study background: The vaccine Ad26.COV2.S was put into the muscle once, or twice with 56 days between.

Findings of the study overall: Substantial breadth was reported for post-vaccination spike-specific CD8+ and CD4+ T cells. Placebo recipients had lower spike-specific TCR breadth than vaccine recipients.

Germline V gene data show CDR1 as SGHAT and CDR2 as FQNNGV. Trimming took 5 bases from V and 7 from J; bases not matched to a gene: 11. The CDR3 runs to 16 residues. The method was immunoSEQ multiplex PCR; TCRdb's version includes in-frame clones alone and lacks a portion of them. The profile covers about 410,000 clones, with roughly 90% appearing a single time and 1.9% taken by the ten largest. The treatment here: 15 to 20 received Ad26.COV2.S at low or high dose, single or two shots; roughly five received placebo; per-sample allocation not given. All samples were drawn on day 63, counting from the first vaccine or placebo injection.

V gene TRBV11-2 combines with J gene TRBJ2-1, with 10 nucleotides matching TRBD2. This clonotype originated in a person aged 18-60 years who received the Ad26.COV2.S COVID-19 vaccine or a placebo. Sequenced material: peripheral blood, taken in a trial of Ad26.COV2.S vaccine versus placebo. In DNA form, the CDR3 reads TGTGCCAGCAGCCCCAATCCGGGACTAGCGTGGAATGAGCAGTTCTTC. It translates to CASSPNPGLAWNEQFF.